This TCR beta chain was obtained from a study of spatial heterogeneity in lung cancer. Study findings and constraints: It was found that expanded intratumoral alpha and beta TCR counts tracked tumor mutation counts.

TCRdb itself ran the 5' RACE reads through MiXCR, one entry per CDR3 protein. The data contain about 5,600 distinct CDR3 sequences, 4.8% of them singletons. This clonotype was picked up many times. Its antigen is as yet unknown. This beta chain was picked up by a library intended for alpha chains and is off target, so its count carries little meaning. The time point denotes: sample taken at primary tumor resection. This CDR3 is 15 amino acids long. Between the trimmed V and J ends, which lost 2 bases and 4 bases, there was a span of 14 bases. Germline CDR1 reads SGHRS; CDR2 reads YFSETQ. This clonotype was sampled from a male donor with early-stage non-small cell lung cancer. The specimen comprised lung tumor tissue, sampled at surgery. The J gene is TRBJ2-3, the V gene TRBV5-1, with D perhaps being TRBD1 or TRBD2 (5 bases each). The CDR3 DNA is TGCGCCAGCAGCTTCTCCGGGACGGAGGCAGATACGCAGTATTTT. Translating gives CASSFSGTEADTQYF.